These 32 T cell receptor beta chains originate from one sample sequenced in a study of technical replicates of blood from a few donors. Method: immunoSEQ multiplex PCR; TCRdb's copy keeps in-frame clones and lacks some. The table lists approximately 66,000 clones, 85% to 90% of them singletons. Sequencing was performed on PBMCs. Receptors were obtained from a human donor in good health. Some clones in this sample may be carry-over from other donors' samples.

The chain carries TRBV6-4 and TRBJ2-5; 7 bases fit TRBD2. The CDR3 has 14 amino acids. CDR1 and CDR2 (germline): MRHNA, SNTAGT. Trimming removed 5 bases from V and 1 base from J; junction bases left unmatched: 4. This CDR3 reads CASSLAGAQETQYF. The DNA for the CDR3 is TGTGCCAGCAGTTTGGCGGGAGCCCAAGAGACCCAGTACTTC.

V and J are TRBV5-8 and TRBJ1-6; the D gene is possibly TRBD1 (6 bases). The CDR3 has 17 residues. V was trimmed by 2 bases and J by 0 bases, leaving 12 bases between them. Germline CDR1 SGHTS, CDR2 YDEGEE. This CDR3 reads CASSFPTGGSYNSPLHF. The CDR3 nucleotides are TGTGCCAGCAGCTTTCCGACAGGTGGCTCCTATAATTCACCCCTCCACTTT.

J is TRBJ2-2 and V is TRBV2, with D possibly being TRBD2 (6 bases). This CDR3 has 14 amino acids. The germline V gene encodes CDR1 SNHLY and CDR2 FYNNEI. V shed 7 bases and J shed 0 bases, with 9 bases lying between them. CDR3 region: CASNGGTNTGELFF. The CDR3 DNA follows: TGTGCCAGCAATGGGGGGACGAACACCGGGGAGCTGTTTTTT.

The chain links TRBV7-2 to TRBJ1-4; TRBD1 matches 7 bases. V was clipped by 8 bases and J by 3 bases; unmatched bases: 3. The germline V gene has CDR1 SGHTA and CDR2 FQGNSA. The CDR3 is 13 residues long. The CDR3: CASRGTANEKLFF. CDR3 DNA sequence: TGTGCCAGCCGGGGGACAGCTAATGAAAAACTGTTTTTT.

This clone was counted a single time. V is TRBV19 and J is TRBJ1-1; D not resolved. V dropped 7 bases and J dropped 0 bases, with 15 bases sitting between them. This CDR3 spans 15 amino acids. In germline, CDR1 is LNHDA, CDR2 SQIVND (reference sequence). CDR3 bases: TGTGCCAGTACCCCATTCGGGTACATGAACACTGAAGCTTTCTTT. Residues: CASTPFGYMNTEAFF. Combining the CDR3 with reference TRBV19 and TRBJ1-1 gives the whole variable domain DGGITQSPKYLFRKEGQNVTLSCEQNLNHDAMYWYRQDPGQGLRLIYYSQIVNDFQKGDIAEGYSVSREKKESFPLTVTSAQKNPTAFYLCASTPFGYMNTEAFFGQGTRLTVV.

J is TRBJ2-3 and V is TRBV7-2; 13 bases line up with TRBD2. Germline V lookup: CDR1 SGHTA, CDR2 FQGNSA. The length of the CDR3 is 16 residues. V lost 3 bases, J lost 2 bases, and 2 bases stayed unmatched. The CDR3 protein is CASSLGLAGFTDTQYF. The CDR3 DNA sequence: TGTGCCAGCAGCTTGGGACTAGCGGGGTTCACAGATACGCAGTATTTT.

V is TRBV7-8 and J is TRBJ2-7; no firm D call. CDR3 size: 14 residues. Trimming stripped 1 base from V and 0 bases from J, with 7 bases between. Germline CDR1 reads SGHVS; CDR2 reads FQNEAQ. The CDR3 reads CASSLDTGSYEQYF. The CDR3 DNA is TGTGCCAGCAGCTTAGATACGGGCTCCTACGAGCAGTACTTC.

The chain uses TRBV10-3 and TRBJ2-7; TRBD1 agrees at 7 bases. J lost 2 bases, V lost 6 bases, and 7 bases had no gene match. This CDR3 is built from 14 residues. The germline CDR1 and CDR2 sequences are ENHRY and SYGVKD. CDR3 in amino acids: CAIRVGQVPYEQYF. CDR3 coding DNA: TGTGCCATCAGAGTCGGACAGGTCCCCTACGAGCAGTACTTC.

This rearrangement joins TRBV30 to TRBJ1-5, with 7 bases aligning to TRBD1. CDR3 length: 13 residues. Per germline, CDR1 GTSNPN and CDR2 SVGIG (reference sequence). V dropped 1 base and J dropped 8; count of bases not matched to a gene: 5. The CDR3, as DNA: TGTGCCTGGAGTGGACAGGGACTCGAGCCCCAGCATTTT. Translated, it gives CAWSGQGLEPQHF.

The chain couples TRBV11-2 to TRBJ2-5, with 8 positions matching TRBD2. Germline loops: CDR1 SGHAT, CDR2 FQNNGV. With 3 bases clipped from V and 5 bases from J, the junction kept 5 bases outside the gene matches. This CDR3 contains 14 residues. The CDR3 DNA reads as TGTGCCAGCAGCTTCGGGGGGGCGGAGGAGACCCAGTACTTC. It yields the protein CASSFGGAEETQYF.

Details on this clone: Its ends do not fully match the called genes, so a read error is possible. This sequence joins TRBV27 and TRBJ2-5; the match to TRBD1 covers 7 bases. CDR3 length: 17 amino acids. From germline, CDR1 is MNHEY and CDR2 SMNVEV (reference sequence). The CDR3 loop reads CASSLSSGTRGRETQYF. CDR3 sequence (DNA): TGTGCCAGCAGTCTATCTTCTGGGACGAGGGGGCGAGAGACCCAGTACTTC.

The CDR3 here is CATRSAGEQRRSSGPYEQYF. DNA of the CDR3: TGTGCCACCAGATCGGCAGGGGAGCAGCGTAGGTCTAGCGGGCCCTACGAGCAGTACTTC. The chain couples TRBV15 to TRBJ2-7; 8 bases align to TRBD2. The germline gives CDR1 LNHNV, CDR2 YYDKDF (reference sequence). The CDR3 sequence is 20 residues long. V was pared by 6 bases and J by 2 bases, with 24 bases of the junction left unmatched.

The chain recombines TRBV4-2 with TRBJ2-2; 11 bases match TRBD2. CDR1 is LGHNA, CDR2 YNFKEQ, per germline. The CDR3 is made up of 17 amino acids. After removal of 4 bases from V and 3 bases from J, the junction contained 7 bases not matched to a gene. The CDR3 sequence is CASSPSGTSGHTGELFF. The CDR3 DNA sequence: TGTGCCAGCAGCCCCTCCGGGACTAGCGGCCACACCGGGGAGCTGTTTTTT.

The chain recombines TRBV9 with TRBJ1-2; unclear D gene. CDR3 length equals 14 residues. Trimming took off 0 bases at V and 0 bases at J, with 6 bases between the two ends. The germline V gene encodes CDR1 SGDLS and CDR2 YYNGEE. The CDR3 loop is CASSVGGTNYGYTF. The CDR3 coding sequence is TGTGCCAGCAGCGTAGGCGGAACTAACTATGGCTACACCTTC.

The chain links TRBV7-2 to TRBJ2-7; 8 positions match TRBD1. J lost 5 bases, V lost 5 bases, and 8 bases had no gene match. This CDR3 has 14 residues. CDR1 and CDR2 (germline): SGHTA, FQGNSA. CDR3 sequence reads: CASSRIQTGDEQYF. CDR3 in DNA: TGTGCCAGCAGCCGAATCCAGACAGGGGACGAGCAGTACTTC.

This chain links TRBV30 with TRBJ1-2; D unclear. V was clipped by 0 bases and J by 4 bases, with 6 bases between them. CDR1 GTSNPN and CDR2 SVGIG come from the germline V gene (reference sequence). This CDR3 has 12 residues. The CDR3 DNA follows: TGTGCCTGGAGTGTATCCCTCTATGGCTACACCTTC. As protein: CAWSVSLYGYTF.

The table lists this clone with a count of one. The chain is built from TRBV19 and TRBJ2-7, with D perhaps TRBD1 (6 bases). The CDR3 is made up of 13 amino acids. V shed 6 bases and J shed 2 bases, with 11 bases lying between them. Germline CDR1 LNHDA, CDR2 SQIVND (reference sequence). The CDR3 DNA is TGTGCCAGTAGCTGGGGGCAGCCCTACGAGCAGTACTTC. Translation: CASSWGQPYEQYF. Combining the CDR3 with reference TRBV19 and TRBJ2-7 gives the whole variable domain DGGITQSPKYLFRKEGQNVTLSCEQNLNHDAMYWYRQDPGQGLRLIYYSQIVNDFQKGDIAEGYSVSREKKESFPLTVTSAQKNPTAFYLCASSWGQPYEQYFGPGTRLTVT.

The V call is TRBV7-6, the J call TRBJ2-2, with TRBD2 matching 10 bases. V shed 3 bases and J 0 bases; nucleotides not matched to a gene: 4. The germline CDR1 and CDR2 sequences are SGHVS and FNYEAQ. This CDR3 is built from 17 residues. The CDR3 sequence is CASSFPSGRPNTGELFF. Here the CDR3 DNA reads TGTGCCAGCAGCTTTCCTAGCGGGAGACCGAACACCGGGGAGCTGTTTTTT.

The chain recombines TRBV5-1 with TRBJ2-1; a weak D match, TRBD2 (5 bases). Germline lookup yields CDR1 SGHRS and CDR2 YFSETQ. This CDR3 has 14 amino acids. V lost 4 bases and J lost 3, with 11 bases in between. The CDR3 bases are TGCGCCAGCAGCATGAGCGGCGGCTACAATGAGCAGTTCTTC. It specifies CASSMSGGYNEQFF.

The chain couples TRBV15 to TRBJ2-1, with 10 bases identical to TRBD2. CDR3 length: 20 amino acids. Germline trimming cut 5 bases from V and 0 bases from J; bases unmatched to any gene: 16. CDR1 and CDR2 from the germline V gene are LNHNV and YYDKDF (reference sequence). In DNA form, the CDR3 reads TGTGCCACCAGCCGCCTTTCCCTAGCGGGGGCCATTAGCTCCTACAATGAGCAGTTCTTC. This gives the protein CATSRLSLAGAISSYNEQFF.

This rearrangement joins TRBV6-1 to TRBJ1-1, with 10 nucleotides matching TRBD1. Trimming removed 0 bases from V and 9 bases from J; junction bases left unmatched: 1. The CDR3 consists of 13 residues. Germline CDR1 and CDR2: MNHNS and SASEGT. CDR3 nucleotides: TGTGCCAGCAGTGAAGCGACAGGGGGCAAAGCTTTCTTT. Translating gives CASSEATGGKAFF.

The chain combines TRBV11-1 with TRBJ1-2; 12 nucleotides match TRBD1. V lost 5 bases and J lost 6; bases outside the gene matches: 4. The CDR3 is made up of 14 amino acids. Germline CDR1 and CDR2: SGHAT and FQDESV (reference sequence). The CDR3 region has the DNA TGTGCCAGCAGCCGTGGGACAGGGGGCGATGGCTACACCTTC. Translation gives CASSRGTGGDGYTF.

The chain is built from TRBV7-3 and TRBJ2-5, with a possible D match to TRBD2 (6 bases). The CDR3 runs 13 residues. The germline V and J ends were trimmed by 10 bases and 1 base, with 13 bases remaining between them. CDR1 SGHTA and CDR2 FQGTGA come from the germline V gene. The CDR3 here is CATARGSQETQYF. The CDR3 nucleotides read TGTGCCACCGCACGGGGGTCCCAAGAGACCCAGTACTTC.

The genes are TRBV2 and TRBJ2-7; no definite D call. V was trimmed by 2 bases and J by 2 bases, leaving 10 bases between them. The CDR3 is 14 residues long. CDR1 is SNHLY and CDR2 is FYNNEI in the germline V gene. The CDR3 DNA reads TGTGCCAGCAGTGAACGGCAGGCAGCCTACGAGCAGTACTTC. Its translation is CASSERQAAYEQYF.

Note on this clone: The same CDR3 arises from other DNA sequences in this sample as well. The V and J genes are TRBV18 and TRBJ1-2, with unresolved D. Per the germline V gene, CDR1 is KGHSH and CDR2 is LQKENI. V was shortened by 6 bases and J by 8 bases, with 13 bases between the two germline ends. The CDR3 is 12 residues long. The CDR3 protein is CASSPRELGYTF. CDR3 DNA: TGTGCCAGCTCCCCCCGGGAGCTGGGCTACACCTTC. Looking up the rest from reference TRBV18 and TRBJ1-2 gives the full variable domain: NAGVMQNPRHLVRRRGQEARLRCSPMKGHSHVYWYRQLPEEGLKFMVYLQKENIIDESGMPKERFSAEFPKEGPSILRIQQVVRGDSAAYFCASSPRELGYTFGSGTRLTVV.

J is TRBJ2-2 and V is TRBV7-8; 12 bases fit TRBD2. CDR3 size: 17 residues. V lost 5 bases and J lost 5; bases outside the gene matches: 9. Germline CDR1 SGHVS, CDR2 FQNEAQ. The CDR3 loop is CASSRLTSGGNTGELFF. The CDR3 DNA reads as TGTGCCAGCAGCCGCCTCACTAGCGGGGGGAATACCGGGGAGCTGTTTTTT.

The CDR3 is CASSYAQGGTEAFF. CDR3 nucleotide sequence: TGTGCCAGCAGTTACGCCCAAGGGGGCACTGAAGCTTTCTTT. The genes are TRBV6-5 and TRBJ1-1; D possibly corresponds to TRBD1 (6 bases). Germline-derived CDR1 and CDR2 are MNHEY and SVGAGI. The CDR3 is made up of 14 amino acids. The V gene lost 2 bases and the J gene lost 4 bases, with 11 bases spanning the gap.

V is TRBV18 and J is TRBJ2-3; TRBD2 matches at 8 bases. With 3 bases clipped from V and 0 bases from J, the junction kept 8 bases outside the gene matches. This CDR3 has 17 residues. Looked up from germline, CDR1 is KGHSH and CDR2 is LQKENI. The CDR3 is CASSPPRGGFSTDTQYF. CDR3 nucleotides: TGTGCCAGCTCACCCCCTCGGGGGGGGTTTAGCACAGATACGCAGTATTTT.

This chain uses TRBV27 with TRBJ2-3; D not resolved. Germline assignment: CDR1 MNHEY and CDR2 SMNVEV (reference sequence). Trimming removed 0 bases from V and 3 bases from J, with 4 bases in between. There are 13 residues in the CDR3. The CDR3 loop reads CASSLSTTDTQYF. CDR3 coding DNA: TGTGCCAGCAGTTTATCAACAACAGATACGCAGTATTTT.

The CDR3 DNA sequence: TGCGCCAGCAGCCAAGAGTCTAGCGGGGGGGGCACAGATACGCAGTATTTT. Residues: CASSQESSGGGTDTQYF. V usage is TRBV4-1 and J usage is TRBJ2-3; TRBD2 matches 12 bases. The J segment lost 1 base and the V segment lost 0 bases, leaving 2 bases of the junction unmatched. The CDR3 is made up of 17 amino acids. The germline gives CDR1 MGHRA, CDR2 YSYEKL.

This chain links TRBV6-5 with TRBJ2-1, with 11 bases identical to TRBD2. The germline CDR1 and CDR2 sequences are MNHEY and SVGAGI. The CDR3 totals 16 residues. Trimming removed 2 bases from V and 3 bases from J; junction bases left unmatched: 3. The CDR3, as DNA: TGTGCCAGCAGTTACACCGGGACTAGCGGCTACAATGAGCAGTTCTTC. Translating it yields CASSYTGTSGYNEQFF.

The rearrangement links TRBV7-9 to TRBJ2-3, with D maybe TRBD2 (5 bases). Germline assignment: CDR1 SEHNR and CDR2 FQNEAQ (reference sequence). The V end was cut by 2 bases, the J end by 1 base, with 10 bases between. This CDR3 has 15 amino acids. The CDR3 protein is CASSLQGGGTDTQYF. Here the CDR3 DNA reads TGTGCCAGCAGCTTACAAGGAGGAGGCACAGATACGCAGTATTTT.